What follows is one TCR beta chain and its context. The antigen remains undetermined. CDR1 and CDR2 (germline): SGHNT, YENEEA. There are 15 residues in the CDR3. The V gene lost 1 base and the J gene lost 3 bases, with 9 bases spanning the gap. This entry belongs to a study of cytomegalovirus exposure and HLA in healthy donors. The study's findings and limits: The finding came from a later analysis; first-cohort TCR clusters tended to co-occur in the approximately 120 validation repertoires. Among the CMV-associated chains, a few were confirmed in vitro as specific for CMV antigens.

Clones were sequenced by immunoSEQ multiplex PCR, and TCRdb holds only the in-frame ones, with some missing. In the table there are 97,000 or so clones, about 94% of which are singletons. This sequence originates from a woman aged 18-35 years in good health and CMV-seronegative. The sample consisted of PBMCs. The chain recombines TRBV11-3 with TRBJ2-2, with D hard to call. CDR3 coding DNA: TGTGCCAGCAGCTTAGTAGGCGGAGACACCGGGGAGCTGTTTTTT. It is translated as CASSLVGGDTGELFF.